The text below deals with one T cell receptor beta chain. The antigen remains undetermined. As to treatment: roughly 10-day PBMC culture with coronavirus spike peptide pools or control peptides (ViraFEST assay). For ViraFEST, peptide pools expanded antigen-specific T cells, after which the TCRs were sequenced. This record comes from a study of vaccination and CD4 T cells after COVID-19. For the study at large: At a median roughly 100 days (range 35 to 161) after diagnosis, post-COVID samples were drawn. Study-level points and caveats: A relatively small number of convalescent patients were studied, and no early post-infection timepoints were included.

Oncomine TCR Beta short-read sequencing was applied to DNA from cultured CD4+ T cells. TCRdb analysed the PCR reads with MiXCR anew, one entry per CDR3 protein. The table shows around 20,000 distinct CDR3 sequences, with approximately 40% occurring only once. The source was CD4+ T cells from blood, cultured in vitro, collected before SARS-CoV-2 vaccination. The clonotype comes from a human donor who had recovered from COVID-19.

For the CDR3, the DNA is TGTGCCAGCAGTCTCTCAGGACAGGCCCAAGAGACCCAGTACTTC. Encoded protein: CASSLSGQAQETQYF. The chain combines TRBV27 with TRBJ2-5, with 7 bases lining up with TRBD1. The V segment lost 5 bases and the J segment 1 base; nucleotides outside the gene matches: 7. CDR3 size: 15 residues. CDR1 is MNHEY and CDR2 is SMNVEV in the germline V gene (reference sequence).